The entry below gives a single T cell receptor beta chain sequence along with its context. Its antigen remains undetermined. Given a much more abundant clone one base away, this may be a read error. From the germline V gene (reference sequence), CDR1 is DFQATT and CDR2 is SNEGSKA. Its CDR3 holds 13 amino acids, cysteine through phenylalanine. The DNA shown is the 39-base CDR3, in frame from base 1. Library preparation employed 5' RACE. Sequencing took place on an Illumina HiSeq 2500. A second 7 to 11 cycle PCR used a sample-barcoded 5' primer and a J-beta primer mix. Each TCR beta cDNA molecule received a unique molecular identifier from a template-switch 5' adaptor carrying 12 random nucleotides. Each sample yielded at least 2.5 million CDR3-containing paired-end reads. First-strand cDNA synthesis was performed from all RNA using the Mint cDNA synthesis kit, with priming by a TRBC-specific oligonucleotide. After uracil-DNA glycosylase treatment, a first 18-cycle PCR used universal primers M1SS and BC2_uni_R on all cDNA. The authors processed their data as follows. For normalization, 1 million high-quality reads were randomly selected from each sample, with every read carrying a distinct molecular identifier. Instead of being binned into consensus sequences, reads with shared molecular identifiers were discarded. MiTCR, run with a Q25 quality threshold and the strictest error-elimination algorithm, handled CDR3 identification, clonotype clustering and error correction. Lower-bound total TCR beta diversity was estimated with a nonparametric unseen species model using Euler transformation. TCRdb trimmed public reads at Q25 via fastp, called clones via MiXCR and kept in-frame beta chains. For every CDR3 protein sequence, its rows merge into one entry that carries the most common genes and DNA. V and J calls and clone size were set by TCRdb, not the authors. This sample is represented by about 830,000 distinct CDR3 sequences; roughly 60% of them were singletons. Together, the top ten hold approximately 21% of the sample.

This record comes from a study of blood T cells in healthy people across ages (dated by TCRdb to between 2015 and 2016). For the wider study: In model experiments, template switching captured about one uniquely barcoded TCR beta cDNA molecule for every two T cells. To track age-related changes in TCR beta repertoire diversity, the study relied on deep sequencing normalized with unique cDNA molecular identifiers. Four age groups were formed from the donors: young (average roughly 16 years), middle-aged (just under 40), aged (approximately 60) and long-lived (less than 85). To avoid experimental bias, donors of different ages were spread randomly across the sequencing lanes. Two additional independent replicas of 1 million unique cDNA reads from the same blood draw were analyzed for two donors (one aged 18 to 30 and one aged 80 or older).

Overall results and qualifications from the work: Estimates of total diversity from one million sequenced T cells were regarded as lower bounds and underestimates. Donor CMV infection status was unknown, potentially confounding age-related changes in expanded clonotypes. There was a strong correlation between observed TCR beta diversity and the percentage of naive T cells measured by flow cytometry. The long-lived group showed more naive CD4+ T cells, fewer expanded clones and increased TCR diversity than the aged group, suggesting age selection. Observed TCR beta diversity per million T cells fell roughly linearly with age, and a significant reduction was already apparent by age around 44. Because profiling used bulk unsorted PBMCs, naive and antigen-experienced compartments could not be compared conclusively.

The donors were 40 or so Caucasian individuals from Russia, aged 6 to 90 years, who were systemically healthy. Approximately 9.3 milliliters of peripheral blood were collected from each donor into EDTA-treated Vacutainer tubes. Ficoll-Paque density-gradient centrifugation was used to isolate PBMCs, with at least 6.5 million per sample. Total RNA was extracted from PBMCs with Trizol reagent, with at least 6 micrograms obtained per sample. Naive CD45RAhigh/CD27high T cell percentages were measured by flow cytometry on a PBMC aliquot from every donor. This TCR was recovered from a man aged 30 to 39 in good health. The sequence is built from TRBV20-1 and TRBJ2-5; TRBD2 could be the D gene, as 6 bases match. Sequencing was carried out using blood. The DNA sequence is as follows: TGCAGTGCTAGGACTAGTTCGGCAGAGACCCGGTACTTC. Its translation reads: CSARTSSAETRYF.